Here is one T cell receptor beta chain with its context. Its target antigen remains unknown. Qualities for individual bases were not recorded, and no much larger clone is one base off. The trial excluded patients who had a history of autoimmune disease or who were on systemic immunosuppression. In every dose cohort, peripheral blood was drawn for TCR sequencing at baseline, cycle 4 day 1, and cycle 7 day 1. The samples were drawn from a first-in-human, open-label, multicenter phase I dose-escalation trial of ivuxolimab. Adults with locally advanced or metastatic melanoma, renal cell, hepatocellular, or head and neck squamous cell carcinoma were enrolled in the trial. Before TCR sequencing, CD4+ T cells and CD8+ T cells from peripheral blood were sorted into separate populations. The data belong to a study of OX40 agonist ivuxolimab in advanced cancers. Context from the whole study: The costimulatory receptor OX40 (CD134) was targeted by ivuxolimab, a fully human IgG2 agonistic monoclonal antibody. Of the roughly 50 dose-escalation patients, hepatocellular carcinoma was present in about 20, melanoma in around 15, renal cell carcinoma in 9 and head and neck cancer in 9. Peripheral TCRbeta sequencing was intended to test whether TCR sequence diversity was altered and clonal T-cell expansion was caused by ivuxolimab. Patients were allowed to have had prior anti-PD-1, anti-PD-L1 or anti-CTLA-4 therapy, and 40% of the dose-escalation patients had been treated with checkpoint inhibitors. Partial responses were achieved by three dose-escalation patients, of whom one had hepatocellular carcinoma and two had cutaneous melanoma. Intravenous ivuxolimab was administered to patients every 2 weeks at six dose levels: 0.01, 0.1, 0.3, 1.5, 3 and 10 mg/kg. The monotherapy dose-escalation portion (N = 52 patients) of the phase I ivuxolimab trial is reported in the paper. A male proportion of nearly 85% and a mean age of approximately 58 years, ranging from roughly 20 to 80, were recorded for the dose-escalation cohort. The research as a whole found: Antigen specificity was not determined for the clonally expanded peripheral T cells. After ivuxolimab, expanded clones were on average more numerous among CD8+ T cells than among CD4+ T cells. Low levels of normalized T-cell clonal expansion were also seen in some patients who did not respond. At doses of 0.1 to 3.0 mg/kg, clonal expansion of both CD4+ and CD8+ blood T cells was observed from baseline to week 6. In partial responders in the 0.1-3.0 mg/kg groups, normalized peripheral clonal expansion was found to be among the lowest, especially among CD8+ T cells.

V and J are trimmed by 1 base and 0 bases, and the gene matches miss 6 bases of the junction. There are 17 amino acids in the CDR3, from cysteine to phenylalanine inclusive. Only the CDR3 region is kept as DNA, spanning 51 bases read in frame from base 1. Based on the germline V gene, the CDR1 and CDR2 sequences are SGDLS and YYNGEE. Genomic DNA was extracted from sorted cells for sequencing of the TCRbeta CDR3 region. The immunoSEQ Assay was used to sequence the TCRbeta CDR3 regions. Not all clones reach the TCRdb copy of this immuneACCESS table, which keeps in-frame sequences only. Checked studies attribute under half of the gap to unresolved V genes and leave the rest unexplained. The sample table shows some 26,000 clones, and around 80% are seen once. The top ten hold about 20% of the sample.

This TCR derives from an adult with an advanced solid tumor such as melanoma, head and neck, liver or kidney cancer. This sample comprised CD4+ or CD8+ T cells sorted from blood, obtained in a trial of the OX40 agonist ivuxolimab. The rearrangement combines TRBV9 with TRBJ2-5, with 10 bases aligning to TRBD1. The CDR3 has the sequence CASSVFGDRGDQETQYF. The bases read TGTGCCAGCAGCGTATTTGGGGACAGGGGTGACCAAGAGACCCAGTACTTC.